This TCR beta chain was documented in a study of blood T cell repertoires in COVID-19. Whole-study context: Acute and convalescent COVID-19 specimens originated in the United States, Italy and Spain. Sample material is recorded as cDNA or gDNA derived from T cells, B-cell-depleted T cells, or PBMCs.

Per germline, CDR1 LNHDA and CDR2 SQIVND (reference sequence). The CDR3 sequence is 16 residues long. Losses at the gene ends were 4 bases for V and 5 bases for J; bases not matched to a gene: 6. TCRdb's copy holds only in-frame clones and misses some; the assay was immunoSEQ multiplex PCR. The table has under 200,000 clones, 70% to 90% seen once. Sequences were obtained from peripheral blood. V usage is TRBV19 and J usage is TRBJ2-1; 12 positions match TRBD2. The TCR sequence derives from a woman aged 70 to 79 with acute or convalescent COVID-19. CDR3 sequence: CASSTRLAGAHNEQFF. In DNA, the CDR3 is TGTGCCAGTAGTACCCGACTAGCGGGGGCCCACAATGAGCAGTTCTTC.